These 17 T cell receptor beta chains were all obtained from the same sample, sequenced in a study of T cell responses to AZD1222 COVID-19 vaccine (dated by TCRdb to the early 2020s). The library came from the immunoSEQ multiplex PCR assay. What TCRdb holds here is the immuneACCESS table cut down to in-frame rearrangements. Part of the clones is not present; checked against another copy, under half of the missing clones reflect an unresolved V gene, and the others are unexplained. This sample has roughly 140,000 clones in its table, and 88% of those were observed once. Around 3.1% of the sample lies in the top ten. This sample's time point label indicates: about 28 days (+/-7) after the second vaccine dose. The input for sequencing was peripheral blood, taken 28 days after the second AZD1222 dose. The receptors stem from an adult who received the AZD1222 COVID-19 vaccine.

CDR3: CASSATGTLSYEQYF. In DNA form, the CDR3 reads TGCGCCAGCAGTGCCACCGGGACACTCTCCTACGAGCAGTACTTC. V and J are TRBV10-1 and TRBJ2-7; D is possibly TRBD1 (6 bases). The CDR3 is 15 amino acids. Germline values: CDR1 WNHNN, CDR2 SYGVQD (reference sequence). Trimming stripped 4 bases from V and 0 bases from J, with 13 bases between.

The chain links TRBV5-8 to TRBJ2-1; 7 bases line up with TRBD2. Trimming removed 1 base from V and 4 bases from J; junction bases left unmatched: 2. CDR1 is SGHTS and CDR2 is YDEGEE in the germline V gene. This CDR3 spans 14 amino acids. CDR3 bases: TGTGCCAGCAGCTTGCGGCGGGGGTACAATGAGCAGTTCTTC. Translation gives CASSLRRGYNEQFF.

In this sample, this clone turned up a few times. This chain links TRBV5-6 with TRBJ1-6; D is possibly TRBD1 (5 bases). V lost 0 bases and J lost 6, with 7 bases in between. This CDR3 spans 14 amino acids. Germline loops: CDR1 SGHDT, CDR2 YYEEEE. The chain's CDR3 is CASSLEGFNSPLHF. The CDR3 coding sequence is TGTGCCAGCAGCTTGGAGGGGTTTAATTCACCCCTCCACTTT.

The J gene is TRBJ2-4, the V gene TRBV28; 8 bases are shared with TRBD1. J gave up 6 bases and V 6 bases, and 10 bases lay outside the gene matches. Germline CDR1 and CDR2: MDHEN and SYDVKM. CDR3 length: 15 amino acids. CDR3 amino acids: CASSTSRDRLNIQYF. The CDR3 DNA is TGTGCCAGCAGCACCTCCCGGGACAGGTTAAACATTCAGTACTTC.

This clone was recorded only once. CDR3 in DNA: TGTGCCTGGAGCTCTTCGAACACTGAAGCTTTCTTT. Its protein is CAWSSSNTEAFF. The rearrangement links TRBV30 to TRBJ1-1; D ambiguous. In germline, CDR1 is GTSNPN, CDR2 SVGIG (reference sequence). The V end was cut by 3 bases, the J end by 1 base, with 6 bases between. The CDR3 sequence is 12 residues long.

The V and J genes are TRBV6-5 and TRBJ1-5, with a weak D call TRBD1 (6 bases). Trimming stripped 6 bases from V and 3 bases from J, with 9 bases between. Germline lookup yields CDR1 MNHEY and CDR2 SVGAGI. The CDR3 has 13 amino acids. CDR3 in amino acids: CASRDRNNQPQHF. The CDR3 coding sequence is TGTGCCAGCAGAGACAGGAACAATCAGCCCCAGCATTTT.

The rearrangement links TRBV21-1 to TRBJ1-2; the D call TRBD1 from the table was never checked on the DNA. TRBV21-1 is tagged as a pseudogene. The CDR3 has 16 amino acids. CDR3 protein: CASSQNGHARRYGYTF. CDR3 nucleotides: TGTGCCAGCAGCCAAAATGGCCACGCCAGGCGCTATGGCTACACCTTC.

The genes are TRBV5-1 and TRBJ2-1; D is uncertain. V dropped 9 bases and J dropped 7 bases, with 14 bases sitting between them. CDR3 length: 12 residues. Germline V lookup: CDR1 SGHRS, CDR2 YFSETQ. CDR3 DNA sequence: TGCGCCACACGGGCTAACGGGAATGAGCAGTTCTTC. As protein: CATRANGNEQFF. Full variable domain (rest looked up from reference TRBV5-1 and TRBJ2-1): KAGVTQTPRYLIKTRGQQVTLSCSPISGHRSVSWYQQTPGQGLQFLFEYFSETQRNKGNFPGRFSGRQFSNSRSEMNVSTLELGDSALYLCATRANGNEQFFGPGTRLTVL.

The chain is built from TRBV9 and TRBJ1-2, with TRBD1 matching 8 bases. With V trimmed by 4 bases and J by 0 bases, 11 bases remained unmatched. Germline V gives CDR1 SGDLS, CDR2 YYNGEE. CDR3 length: 17 residues. CDR3 residues: CASSKFDRGEANYGYTF. DNA for the CDR3: TGTGCCAGCAGCAAATTCGACAGGGGAGAAGCTAACTATGGCTACACCTTC.

This chain connects TRBV7-2 to TRBJ1-6; the match to TRBD1 covers 7 bases. Germline CDR1 SGHTA, CDR2 FQGNSA. This CDR3 comprises 13 residues. The V gene end was trimmed by 6 bases and the J gene end by 7 bases; junction bases not matched to a gene: 3. CDR3 in amino acids: CASRRDRNSPLHF. CDR3 DNA sequence: TGTGCCAGCAGACGGGACAGAAATTCACCCCTCCACTTT.

The rearrangement links TRBV2 to TRBJ2-7; 7 nucleotides align to TRBD2. The V segment lost 3 bases and the J segment 3 bases; nucleotides outside the gene matches: 8. Germline V lookup: CDR1 SNHLY, CDR2 FYNNEI. CDR3 length: 15 residues. DNA of the CDR3: TGTGCCAGCAGTGATGAGCTAGCGGTTTACTACGAGCAGTACTTC. Protein: CASSDELAVYYEQYF.

The V and J genes are TRBV4-1 and TRBJ1-2, with 8 bases matching TRBD1. The CDR3 spans 15 residues. Unmatched junction bases numbered 9, after V lost 1 base and J lost 8 bases. From germline, CDR1 is MGHRA and CDR2 YSYEKL. The CDR3 sequence: CASSQGSRRGRGYTF. In DNA form, the CDR3 reads TGCGCCAGCAGCCAAGGGTCGCGCAGGGGGCGAGGCTACACCTTC.

The J gene is TRBJ2-7, the V gene TRBV6-5; the D gene could be TRBD1 or TRBD2 (5 bases each). Trimming removed 0 bases from V and 2 bases from J, with 11 bases in between. From germline, CDR1 is MNHEY and CDR2 SVGAGI. The CDR3 contains 15 residues. DNA of the CDR3: TGTGCCAGCAGTTACTCCGGGACCGATCCCTACGAGCAGTACTTC. Translating it yields CASSYSGTDPYEQYF.

This clone has more than one count but fewer than ten. The rearrangement uses TRBV5-1 and TRBJ2-7, with 14 bases identical to TRBD2. Germline V gene sequence: CDR1 SGHRS, CDR2 YFSETQ. V was pared by 0 bases and J by 4 bases, with 6 bases of the junction left unmatched. The CDR3 totals 17 residues. CDR3 residues: CASSLARGTSGGYEQYF. The DNA of the CDR3 is TGCGCCAGCAGCTTGGCCCGTGGGACTAGCGGGGGTTACGAGCAGTACTTC.

This chain links TRBV19 with TRBJ1-2; 7 bases fit TRBD1. The V and J ends lost 5 bases and 3 bases, in that order; junction bases with no gene match: 0. The CDR3 has 12 amino acids. Germline CDR1 is LNHDA and CDR2 is SQIVND (reference sequence). CDR3 amino acids: CASSQGDYGYTF. CDR3 sequence (DNA): TGTGCCAGTAGTCAGGGGGACTATGGCTACACCTTC.

The genes are TRBV5-6 and TRBJ1-2; D is perhaps TRBD1 (5 bases). Germline values: CDR1 SGHDT, CDR2 YYEEEE. The CDR3 is 13 residues long. V was pared by 0 bases and J by 2 bases, with 5 bases between. This CDR3 reads CASSLGDNYGYTF. CDR3 DNA sequence: TGTGCCAGCAGCTTGGGGGACAACTATGGCTACACCTTC.

The CDR3 loop is CASSTRQVPKNEKLFF. The DNA for the CDR3 is TGTGCCAGCAGCACTCGACAGGTGCCAAAAAATGAAAAACTGTTTTTT. The V gene is TRBV11-2, the J gene TRBJ1-4, with D possibly being TRBD1 (6 bases). Germline V gene lookup returns CDR1 SGHAT and CDR2 FQNNGV. Trimming took off 5 bases at V and 5 bases at J, with 18 bases between the two ends. This CDR3 comprises 16 residues.